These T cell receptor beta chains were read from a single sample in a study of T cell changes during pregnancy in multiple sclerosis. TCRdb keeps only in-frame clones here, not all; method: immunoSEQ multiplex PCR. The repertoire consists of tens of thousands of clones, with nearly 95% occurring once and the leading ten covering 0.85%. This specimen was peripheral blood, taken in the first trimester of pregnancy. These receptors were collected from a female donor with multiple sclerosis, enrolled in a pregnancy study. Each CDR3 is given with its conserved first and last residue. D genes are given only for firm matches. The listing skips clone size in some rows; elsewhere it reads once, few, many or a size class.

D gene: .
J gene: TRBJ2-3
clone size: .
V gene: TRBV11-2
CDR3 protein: CASSSYTRGSTDTQYF
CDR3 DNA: TGTGCCAGCAGCTCATATACCCGGGGGAGCACAGATACGCAGTATTTT

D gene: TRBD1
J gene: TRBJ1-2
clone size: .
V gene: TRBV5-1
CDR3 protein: CASSSGQGATGYTF
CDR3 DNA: TGCGCCAGCAGCAGTGGACAGGGAGCGACGGGCTACACCTTC

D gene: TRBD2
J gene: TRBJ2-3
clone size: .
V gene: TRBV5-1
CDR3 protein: CASSFRGLSTDTQYF
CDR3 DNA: TGCGCCAGCAGCTTCCGGGGACTAAGCACAGATACGCAGTATTTT

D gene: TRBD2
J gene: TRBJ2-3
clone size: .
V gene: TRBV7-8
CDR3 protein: CASSSSGTSLGDTQYF
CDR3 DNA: TGTGCCAGCAGCTCATCCGGGACTAGCCTTGGTGATACGCAGTATTTT

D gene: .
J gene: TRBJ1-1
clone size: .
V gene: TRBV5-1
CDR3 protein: CASSFNMNTEAFF
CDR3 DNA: TGCGCCAGCAGCTTTAACATGAACACTGAAGCTTTCTTT

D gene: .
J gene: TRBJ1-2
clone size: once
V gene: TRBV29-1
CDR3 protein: CSVFISDRTNYGYTF
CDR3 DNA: TGCAGCGTTTTCATATCGGACAGAACTAACTATGGCTACACCTTC

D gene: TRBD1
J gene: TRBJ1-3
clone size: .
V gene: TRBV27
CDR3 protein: CASSLTQGEGNTIYF
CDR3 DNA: TGTGCCAGCAGTTTGACACAGGGGGAAGGAAACACCATATATTTT

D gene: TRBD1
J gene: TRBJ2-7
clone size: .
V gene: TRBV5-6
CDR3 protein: CASSFGTEHEQYF
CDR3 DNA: TGTGCCAGCAGCTTTGGGACAGAACACGAGCAGTACTTC

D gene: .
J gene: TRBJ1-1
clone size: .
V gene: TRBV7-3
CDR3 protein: CASSLNPGGGPTEAFF
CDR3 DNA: TGTGCCAGCAGCTTAAACCCCGGCGGAGGCCCCACTGAAGCTTTCTTT

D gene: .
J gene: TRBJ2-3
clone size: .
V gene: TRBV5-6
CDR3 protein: CASSRTGGAGITDTQYF
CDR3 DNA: TGTGCCAGCAGCCGGACTGGAGGAGCGGGTATCACAGATACGCAGTATTTT

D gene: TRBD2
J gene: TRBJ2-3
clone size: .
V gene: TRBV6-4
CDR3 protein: CASSDSSGGTDTQYF
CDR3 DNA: TGTGCCAGCAGTGACTCCAGCGGGGGCACAGATACGCAGTATTTT

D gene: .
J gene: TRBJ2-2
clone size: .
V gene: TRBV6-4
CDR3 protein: CASSDLQGRDTGELFF
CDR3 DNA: TGTGCCAGCAGTGACTTACAGGGACGGGACACCGGGGAGCTGTTTTTT

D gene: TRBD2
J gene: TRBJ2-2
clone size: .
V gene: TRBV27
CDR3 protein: CASRLSGGLAGGWGTGELFF
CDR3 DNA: TGTGCCAGCCGCCTCTCAGGAGGACTAGCGGGGGGCTGGGGGACCGGGGAGCTGTTTTTT

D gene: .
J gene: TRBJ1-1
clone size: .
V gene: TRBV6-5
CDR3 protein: CASSYGSGLVLTEAFF
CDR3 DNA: TGTGCCAGCAGTTACGGGTCAGGACTGGTCCTCACTGAAGCTTTCTTT

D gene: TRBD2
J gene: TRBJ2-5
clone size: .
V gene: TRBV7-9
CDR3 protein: CASSWGGLEETQYF
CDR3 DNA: TGTGCCAGCAGCTGGGGGGGTCTGGAGGAGACCCAGTACTTC

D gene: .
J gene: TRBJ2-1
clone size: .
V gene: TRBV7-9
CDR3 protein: CASSSTFGGPHEQFF
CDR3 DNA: TGTGCCAGCAGCTCCACCTTCGGGGGGCCGCATGAGCAGTTCTTC

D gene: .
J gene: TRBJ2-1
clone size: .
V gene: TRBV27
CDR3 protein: CASSSLTGNEQFF
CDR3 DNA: TGTGCCAGCAGTTCATTGACAGGCAATGAGCAGTTCTTC

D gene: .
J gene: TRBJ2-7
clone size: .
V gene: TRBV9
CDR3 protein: CASSVGPTTSPEQYF
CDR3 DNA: TGTGCCAGCAGCGTAGGCCCCACTACTAGCCCCGAGCAGTACTTC

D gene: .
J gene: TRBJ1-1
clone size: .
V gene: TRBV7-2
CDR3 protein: CASSLAQGYTEAFF
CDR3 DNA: TGTGCCAGCAGCTTAGCGCAGGGATACACTGAAGCTTTCTTT

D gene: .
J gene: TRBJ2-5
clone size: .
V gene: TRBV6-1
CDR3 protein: CASSDITGLETQYF
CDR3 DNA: TGTGCCAGCAGTGACATTACAGGGTTGGAGACCCAGTACTTC

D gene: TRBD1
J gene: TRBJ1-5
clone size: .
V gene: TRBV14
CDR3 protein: CASSRPVSRTGSNQPQHF
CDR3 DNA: TGTGCCAGCAGCCGACCTGTGTCTAGGACAGGGAGCAATCAGCCCCAGCATTTT

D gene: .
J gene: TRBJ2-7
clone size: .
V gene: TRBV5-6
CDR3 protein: CASSSPGFGPYEQYF
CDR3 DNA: TGTGCCAGCAGCTCCCCCGGATTTGGGCCCTACGAGCAGTACTTC

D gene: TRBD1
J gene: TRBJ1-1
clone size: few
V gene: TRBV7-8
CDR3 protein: CASSLDRGGAFF
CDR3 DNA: TGTGCCAGCAGCTTAGACAGGGGAGGAGCTTTCTTT

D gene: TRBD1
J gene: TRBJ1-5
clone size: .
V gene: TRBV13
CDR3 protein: CASSLRQGDQPQHF
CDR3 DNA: TGTGCCAGCAGCTTACGACAGGGCGATCAGCCCCAGCATTTT

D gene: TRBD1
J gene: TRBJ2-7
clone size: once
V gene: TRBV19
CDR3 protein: CASSRDRGSLYEQYF
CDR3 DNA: TGTGCCAGCAGCCGGGACAGGGGATCCCTCTACGAGCAGTACTTC

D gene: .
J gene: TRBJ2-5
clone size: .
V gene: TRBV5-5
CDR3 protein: CASSLVGGTKIETQYF
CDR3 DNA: TGTGCCAGCAGCTTAGTGGGGGGAACAAAAATCGAGACCCAGTACTTC

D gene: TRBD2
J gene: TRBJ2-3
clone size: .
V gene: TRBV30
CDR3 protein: CAWSVQAGAATQYF
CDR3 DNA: TGTGCCTGGAGTGTACAAGCGGGGGCGGCTACGCAGTATTTT

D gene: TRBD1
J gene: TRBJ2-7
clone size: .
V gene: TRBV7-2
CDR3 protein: CASSLAGVWGTAYEQYF
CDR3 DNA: TGTGCCAGCAGCTTAGCGGGAGTTTGGGGGACAGCCTACGAGCAGTACTTC

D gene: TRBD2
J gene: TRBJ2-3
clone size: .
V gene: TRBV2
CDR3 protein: CASSGLGRGFTDTQYF
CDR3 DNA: TGTGCCAGCAGTGGCTTGGGGCGGGGGTTCACAGATACGCAGTATTTT

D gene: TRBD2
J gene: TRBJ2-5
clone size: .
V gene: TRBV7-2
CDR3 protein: CASSFPGLPAKETQYF
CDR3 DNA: TGTGCCAGCAGTTTTCCGGGACTACCAGCGAAGGAGACCCAGTACTTC

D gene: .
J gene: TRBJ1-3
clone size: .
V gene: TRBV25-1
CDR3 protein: CASSEYRFSGNTIYF
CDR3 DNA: TGTGCCAGCAGTGAATACCGGTTCTCTGGAAACACCATATATTTT

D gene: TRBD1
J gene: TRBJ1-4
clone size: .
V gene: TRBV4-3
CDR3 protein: CASSQSGGDNEKLFF
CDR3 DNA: TGCGCCAGCAGCCAATCAGGGGGCGATAATGAAAAACTGTTTTTT

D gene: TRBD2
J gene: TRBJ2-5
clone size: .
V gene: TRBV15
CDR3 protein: CATSRGGTSGGNQETQYF
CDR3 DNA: TGTGCCACCAGCAGAGGTGGCACTAGCGGGGGGAACCAAGAGACCCAGTACTTC

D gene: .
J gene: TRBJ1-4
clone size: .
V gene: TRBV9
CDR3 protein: CASSVDGGRAGKLFF
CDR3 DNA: TGTGCCAGCAGCGTAGACGGGGGAAGGGCCGGAAAACTGTTTTTT

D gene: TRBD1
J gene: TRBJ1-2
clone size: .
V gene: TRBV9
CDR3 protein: CASSVASSGTGYGYTF
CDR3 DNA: TGTGCCAGCAGCGTAGCTTCGAGTGGGACAGGCTATGGCTACACCTTC

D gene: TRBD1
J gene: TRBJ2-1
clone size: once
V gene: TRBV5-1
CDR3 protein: CASSAPGGNEQFF
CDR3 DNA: TGCGCCAGCAGCGCCCCAGGGGGAAATGAGCAGTTCTTC

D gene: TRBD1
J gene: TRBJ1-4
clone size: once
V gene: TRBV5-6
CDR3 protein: CASSSEQGNEKLFF
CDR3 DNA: TGTGCCAGCAGTTCCGAACAGGGGAATGAAAAACTGTTTTTT

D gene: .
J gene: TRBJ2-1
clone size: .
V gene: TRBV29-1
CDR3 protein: CSVEESGGYNEQFF
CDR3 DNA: TGCAGCGTTGAAGAGAGCGGCGGGTACAATGAGCAGTTCTTC

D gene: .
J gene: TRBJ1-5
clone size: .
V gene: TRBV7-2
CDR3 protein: CASSLGAGWNQPQHF
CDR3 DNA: TGTGCCAGCAGCTTGGGGGCTGGGTGGAATCAGCCCCAGCATTTT

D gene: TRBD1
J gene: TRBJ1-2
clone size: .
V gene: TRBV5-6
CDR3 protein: CASSFFLGQGDNYGYTF
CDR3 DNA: TGTGCCAGCAGCTTTTTCCTTGGACAGGGTGATAACTATGGCTACACCTTC

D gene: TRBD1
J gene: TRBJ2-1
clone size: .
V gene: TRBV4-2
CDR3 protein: CASSQTTGGEPYNEQFF
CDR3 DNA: TGTGCCAGCAGCCAAACTACAGGGGGCGAACCTTACAATGAGCAGTTCTTC

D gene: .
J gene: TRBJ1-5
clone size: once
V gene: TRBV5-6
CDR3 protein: CASSLRTAYSNQPQHF
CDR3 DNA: TGTGCCAGCAGCTTGAGAACAGCCTATAGCAATCAGCCCCAGCATTTT

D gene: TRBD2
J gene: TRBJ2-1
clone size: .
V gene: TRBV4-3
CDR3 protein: CASSQGGRGGTYNEQFF
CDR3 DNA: TGCGCCAGCAGCCAAGGGGGACGGGGGGGCACCTACAATGAGCAGTTCTTC

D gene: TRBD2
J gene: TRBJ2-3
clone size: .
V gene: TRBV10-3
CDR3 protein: CASRSGGDNTDTQYF
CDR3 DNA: TGTGCCTCCCGTAGCGGGGGAGATAACACAGATACGCAGTATTTT

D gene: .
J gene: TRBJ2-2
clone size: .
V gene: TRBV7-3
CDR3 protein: CASSPGGTGELFF
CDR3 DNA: TGTGCCAGCAGCCCCGGGGGCACCGGGGAGCTGTTTTTT

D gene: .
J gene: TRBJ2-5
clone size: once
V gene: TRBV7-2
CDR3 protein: CASSLVGSSGTGQETQYF
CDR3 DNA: TGTGCCAGCAGCTTAGTCGGGTCTAGCGGGACAGGCCAAGAGACCCAGTACTTC

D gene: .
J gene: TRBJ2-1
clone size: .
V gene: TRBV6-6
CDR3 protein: CASSGDGTVRRKFF
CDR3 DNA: TGTGCCAGCTCGGGAGATGGGACAGTAAGAAGGAAGTTCTTC

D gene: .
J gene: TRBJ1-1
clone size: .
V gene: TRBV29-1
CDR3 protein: CSVERWGQTRATEAFF
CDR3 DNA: TGCAGCGTTGAAAGGTGGGGGCAAACACGGGCCACTGAAGCTTTCTTT

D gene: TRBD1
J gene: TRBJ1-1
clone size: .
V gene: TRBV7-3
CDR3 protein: CASSLSPRGTEAFF
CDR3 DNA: TGTGCCAGCAGCTTAAGCCCCAGGGGGACTGAAGCTTTCTTT

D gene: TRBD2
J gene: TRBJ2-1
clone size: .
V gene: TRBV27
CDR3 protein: CASIGLASNEQFF
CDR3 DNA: TGTGCCAGTATCGGACTAGCCAGCAATGAGCAGTTCTTC

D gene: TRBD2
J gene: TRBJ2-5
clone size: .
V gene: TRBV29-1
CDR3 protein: CSVEGPPAGRETQYF
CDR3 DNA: TGCAGCGTTGAAGGGCCCCCAGCGGGGAGAGAGACCCAGTACTTC

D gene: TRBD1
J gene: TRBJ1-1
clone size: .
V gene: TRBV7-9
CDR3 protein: CASTRDRNTEAFF
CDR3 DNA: TGTGCCAGCACCCGGGACAGGAACACTGAAGCTTTCTTT

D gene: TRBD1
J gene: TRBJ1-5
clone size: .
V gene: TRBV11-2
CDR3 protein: CASSWTGGLGQPQHF
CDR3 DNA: TGTGCCAGCAGCTGGACAGGGGGTTTAGGTCAGCCCCAGCATTTT

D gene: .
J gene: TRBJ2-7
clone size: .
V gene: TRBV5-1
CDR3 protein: CASFGQPSGEQYF
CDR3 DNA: TGCGCCAGCTTCGGACAGCCAAGCGGCGAGCAGTACTTC

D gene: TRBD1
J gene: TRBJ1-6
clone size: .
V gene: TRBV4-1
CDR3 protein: CASSQGRGQGPLNSPLHF
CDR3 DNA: TGCGCCAGCAGCCAAGGACGGGGACAGGGCCCTCTAAATTCACCCCTCCACTTT

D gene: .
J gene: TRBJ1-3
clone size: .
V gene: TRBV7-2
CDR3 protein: CASSFSPTGIGNTIYF
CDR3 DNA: TGTGCCAGCAGCTTCTCTCCGACGGGGATTGGAAACACCATATATTTT

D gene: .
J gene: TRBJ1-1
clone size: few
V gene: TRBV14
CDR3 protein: CASSQKGVSFF
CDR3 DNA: TGTGCCAGCAGCCAAAAAGGAGTGTCTTTCTTT